Following are 26 T cell receptor beta chains from one sample sequenced in a study. MiXCR, run by TCRdb on the RT-PCR reads, gives a single entry per CDR3 protein. The data show hundreds of thousands of distinct CDR3 sequences, 11% to 15% seen once. Sequenced input: memory CD4+ T cells from blood. These TCRs come from a female donor in good health, serving as a healthy control.

J is TRBJ2-1 and V is TRBV5-1; 9 bases are a match to TRBD2. Germline CDR1 and CDR2: SGHRS and YFSETQ. This CDR3 comprises 16 residues. Trimming at V came to 4 bases and at J to 7 bases, leaving 12 bases not matched to a gene. The CDR3 sequence: CASSPQGGRAGNEQFF. As DNA, the CDR3 is TGCGCCAGCAGCCCCCAGGGCGGGAGGGCCGGTAATGAGCAGTTCTTC. The full variable domain, rest sourced from reference TRBV5-1 and TRBJ2-1, is KAGVTQTPRYLIKTRGQQVTLSCSPISGHRSVSWYQQTPGQGLQFLFEYFSETQRNKGNFPGRFSGRQFSNSRSEMNVSTLELGDSALYLCASSPQGGRAGNEQFFGPGTRLTVL.

Only a few counts were recorded for this clonotype. The chain combines TRBV7-9 with TRBJ1-1; unclear D gene. The germline V and J ends were trimmed by 1 base and 5 bases, with 8 bases remaining between them. This CDR3 contains 13 residues. The germline gives CDR1 SEHNR, CDR2 FQNEAQ (reference sequence). The CDR3 spells CASSLEPGTEAFF. Written as DNA, the CDR3 is TGTGCCAGCAGCTTAGAGCCCGGGACTGAAGCTTTCTTT.

The J gene is TRBJ1-5, the V gene TRBV4-2, with 7 bases matching TRBD1. Germline CDR1 is LGHNA and CDR2 is YNFKEQ. Trimming at V came to 4 bases and at J to 6 bases, leaving 12 bases not matched to a gene. The CDR3 has 16 amino acids. The CDR3 nucleotides are TGTGCCAGCAGCCCCGGGGCACAGGGGATGATTCAGCCCCAGCATTTT. This codes for CASSPGAQGMIQPQHF.

The rearrangement links TRBV24-1 to TRBJ2-1; D gene uncertain. CDR1 and CDR2 (germline): KGHDR, SFDVKD. V dropped 6 bases and J dropped 2 bases, with 13 bases sitting between them. The CDR3 totals 15 residues. The CDR3 sequence is CATSPGYTAYNEQFF. The CDR3, as DNA: TGTGCCACCAGTCCCGGGTATACCGCCTACAATGAGCAGTTCTTC.

The chain joins TRBV6-6 to TRBJ1-5; D uncertain. Trimming pared 8 bases from V and 2 bases from J, leaving 13 bases between. Germline V gene data show CDR1 as MNHNY and CDR2 as SVGAGI (reference sequence). The CDR3 runs 14 residues. CDR3 DNA sequence: TGTGCCAGCGGTTTTGGTTCGGGCAATCAGCCCCAGCATTTT. Amino acid sequence: CASGFGSGNQPQHF.

V gene TRBV11-2 combines with J gene TRBJ2-7; D is ambiguous. This CDR3 is built from 13 residues. Trimming cost V 3 bases and J 0 bases, with 6 bases left between them. Looked up from germline, CDR1 is SGHAT and CDR2 is FQNNGV. DNA for the CDR3: TGTGCCAGCAGCTTTCAGAGCTCCTACGAGCAGTACTTC. Its protein is CASSFQSSYEQYF.

J is TRBJ2-3 and V is TRBV25-1; D is unresolved. V was cut by 4 bases and J by 2 bases, with 13 bases left in between. Per germline, CDR1 MGHDK and CDR2 SYGVNS. The CDR3 runs 15 residues. This chain's CDR3 is CASSVSQEYTDTQYF. As DNA, the CDR3 is TGTGCCAGCAGTGTGAGTCAGGAATACACAGATACGCAGTATTTT.

This clonotype came up many times. CDR3 residues: CASSGTAGNTIYF. CDR3 sequence (DNA): TGTGCCAGCAGTGGGACGGCGGGAAACACCATATATTTT. The chain recombines TRBV6-5 with TRBJ1-3; TRBD1 is a possible D gene (5 bases). The ends were cut back, 5 bases at V and 4 bases at J, with 9 bases in the middle. In germline, CDR1 is MNHEY, CDR2 SVGAGI. The CDR3 sequence is 13 residues long.

The V gene is TRBV27, the J gene TRBJ1-4; TRBD1 matches 10 bases. Germline trimming cut 6 bases from V and 5 bases from J; bases unmatched to any gene: 9. Germline CDR1 reads MNHEY; CDR2 reads SMNVEV (reference sequence). The CDR3 loop spans 16 amino acids. The CDR3 sequence is CASSPGQGEFNEKLFF. Written as DNA, the CDR3 is TGTGCCAGCAGCCCCGGACAGGGGGAGTTCAATGAAAAACTGTTTTTT. The full variable domain, completed using reference TRBV27 and TRBJ1-4, is EAQVTQNPRYLITVTGKKLTVTCSQNMNHEYMSWYRQDPGLGLRQIYYSMNVEVTDKGDVPEGYKVSRKEKRNFPLILESPSPNQTSLYFCASSPGQGEFNEKLFFGSGTQLSVL.

This chain joins TRBV5-1 and TRBJ1-1; no clear D. The germline V gene has CDR1 SGHRS and CDR2 YFSETQ. This CDR3 is 16 amino acids long. The V end lost 4 bases, the J end lost 3 bases, and 19 bases lay between the germline ends. CDR3 loop: CASSQGSRLGYTEAFF. CDR3 nucleotides: TGCGCCAGCAGCCAAGGCAGCAGGCTTGGGTACACTGAAGCTTTCTTT.

This clonotype has a count of ten or more. V is TRBV12-3 or TRBV12-4 and J is TRBJ2-3, with 9 bases fitting TRBD2. CDR3 length: 16 amino acids. Germline trimming cut 5 bases from V and 1 base from J; bases unmatched to any gene: 7. The CDR3, as DNA: TGTGCCAGCAGTCCCCGGGGACTAGCCGGCACAGATACGCAGTATTTT. It encodes CASSPRGLAGTDTQYF.

This clonotype came up many times. The chain links TRBV6-6 to TRBJ2-5; D might be TRBD2 (6 bases). CDR3 length: 15 amino acids. V lost 6 bases, J lost 3 bases, and 17 bases lay in between. Germline CDR1 reads MNHNY; CDR2 reads SVGAGI (reference sequence). The CDR3 bases are TGTGCCAGCAGGGGGCTGACCAAGCGGGAAGAGACCCAGTACTTC. It is translated as CASRGLTKREETQYF.

The CDR3 coding sequence is TGTGCCAGCAGCTTCTCGAACAGAAAAGAGACCCAGTACTTC. Translation gives CASSFSNRKETQYF. This chain connects TRBV7-2 to TRBJ2-5; D is uncertain. CDR3 length: 14 amino acids. The V gene lost 3 bases and the J gene lost 3 bases, with 11 bases spanning the gap. The germline V gene encodes CDR1 SGHTA and CDR2 FQGNSA.

This clonotype was picked up many times. This CDR3 reads CASSSRDRMNTEAFF. CDR3 DNA sequence: TGTGCCAGCAGCAGCAGGGACAGAATGAACACTGAAGCTTTCTTT. J is TRBJ1-1 and V is TRBV7-2, with 7 bases aligning to TRBD1. The CDR3 runs to 15 residues. Looked up from germline, CDR1 is SGHTA and CDR2 is FQGNSA. After removal of 5 bases from V and 0 bases from J, the junction contained 6 bases not matched to a gene.

This clonotype was counted between two and nine times. The chain recombines TRBV15 with TRBJ1-1, with 7 positions matching TRBD1. V shed 5 bases, J shed 3 bases, and the junction held 3 bases outside the gene matches. The germline V gene encodes CDR1 LNHNV and CDR2 YYDKDF (reference sequence). The CDR3 has 13 amino acids. The CDR3 DNA sequence: TGTGCCACCAGCCTAACAGGGGACACTGAAGCTTTCTTT. Protein: CATSLTGDTEAFF. The variable domain in full, with the rest retrieved from reference TRBV15 and TRBJ1-1, is DAMVIQNPRYQVTQFGKPVTLSCSQTLNHNVMYWYQQKSSQAPKLLFHYYDKDFNNEADTPDNFQSRRPNTSFCFLDIRSPGLGDTAMYLCATSLTGDTEAFFGQGTRLTVV.

This clonotype was detected ten times or more. J is TRBJ1-3 and V is TRBV5-1; 8 bases fit TRBD1. The CDR3 extends over 14 amino acids. V lost 4 bases and J lost 4; bases outside the gene matches: 4. Germline lookup yields CDR1 SGHRS and CDR2 YFSETQ. The CDR3 nucleotides read TGCGCCAGCAGCGTACAGGGGGAAGGAAACACCATATATTTT. Translation gives CASSVQGEGNTIYF.

This clonotype has a handful of counts. CDR3 region: CASSLVGGQGIAGNTIYF. The CDR3 region has the DNA TGTGCCAGCAGCTTAGTGGGGGGCCAGGGGATCGCTGGAAACACCATATATTTT. V is TRBV7-8 and J is TRBJ1-3; tentative D call: TRBD1 (6 bases). Trimming shortened V by 1 base and J by 2 bases, and 18 bases separated the two germline ends. The CDR3 is 18 residues long. Germline V gene lookup returns CDR1 SGHVS and CDR2 FQNEAQ.

The CDR3: CASSLIGTSGYEQYF. CDR3 sequence (DNA): TGTGCCAGCAGTTTAATTGGGACTAGCGGCTACGAGCAGTACTTC. The chain employs TRBV28 and TRBJ2-7, with 11 bases aligning to TRBD2. The V segment lost 2 bases and the J segment 3 bases; nucleotides outside the gene matches: 3. Germline assignment: CDR1 MDHEN and CDR2 SYDVKM. This CDR3 is built from 15 residues.

This clonotype was observed many times. CDR3: CSDLGADTQYF. The CDR3 nucleotides are TGCAGTGATTTAGGGGCAGATACGCAGTATTTT. The V and J genes are TRBV20-1 and TRBJ2-3; TRBD1 might be the D (5 bases). The CDR3 contains 11 residues. V lost 7 bases to trimming and J lost 4 bases, with 9 bases between them. The germline V gene encodes CDR1 DFQATT and CDR2 SNEGSKA (reference sequence).

V usage is TRBV20-1 and J usage is TRBJ1-1; D gene ambiguous. The V gene's germline CDR1 is DFQATT and CDR2 SNEGSKA (reference sequence). The CDR3 length is 11 residues. V lost 3 bases and J 6 bases, leaving 8 bases between the germline ends. CDR3 region: CSASVVAEAFF. CDR3 coding DNA: TGCAGTGCTAGTGTGGTCGCTGAAGCTTTCTTT.

The rearrangement joins TRBV2 to TRBJ1-4; 12 bases are shared with TRBD1. There are 14 residues in the CDR3. Germline-derived CDR1 and CDR2 are SNHLY and FYNNEI. The J segment lost 11 bases and the V segment lost 5 bases, leaving 6 bases of the junction unmatched. DNA for the CDR3: TGTGCCAGCAGTCCGGGACAGGGGGCGCGGAAACTGTTTTTT. It codes for CASSPGQGARKLFF. The whole variable domain, remainder taken from reference TRBV2 and TRBJ1-4, is EPEVTQTPSHQVTQMGQEVILRCVPISNHLYFYWYRQILGQKVEFLVSFYNNEISEKSEIFDDQFSVERPDGSNFTLKIRSTKLEDSAMYFCASSPGQGARKLFFGSGTQLSVL.

This clonotype was observed many times. This chain uses TRBV10-3 with TRBJ2-7, with 9 positions matching TRBD2. CDR1 and CDR2 from the germline V gene are ENHRY and SYGVKD. The trim removed 0 bases at V and 3 bases at J, leaving 0 bases unmatched. The CDR3 has 14 amino acids. The CDR3 protein is CAISESSGSYEQYF. In DNA form, the CDR3 reads TGTGCCATCAGTGAGTCTAGCGGGAGCTACGAGCAGTACTTC.

There are a few counts of this clonotype. The V call is TRBV7-2, the J call TRBJ2-1; D gene ambiguous. This CDR3 has 13 amino acids. Looked up from germline, CDR1 is SGHTA and CDR2 is FQGNSA. The V end lost 5 bases, the J end lost 8 bases, and 13 bases lay between the germline ends. The DNA for the CDR3 is TGTGCCAGCAGCCAAAACTTACCGGATGAGCAGTTCTTC. It specifies CASSQNLPDEQFF.

In this sample, this clonotype turned up once. This chain uses TRBV5-1 with TRBJ2-1; TRBD1 or TRBD2 may be the D gene (6 bases each). The V gene's germline CDR1 is SGHRS and CDR2 YFSETQ. The V and J ends lost 4 bases and 10 bases respectively, with 21 bases between them. The CDR3 runs 15 residues. The CDR3 spells CASSTTGAEEGEQFF. The CDR3 region has the DNA TGCGCCAGCAGCACGACAGGTGCGGAGGAGGGGGAGCAGTTCTTC.

This chain joins TRBV6-5 and TRBJ1-1; D is undetermined. V lost 0 bases to trimming and J lost 1 base, with 9 bases between them. The CDR3 sequence is 15 residues long. CDR1 MNHEY and CDR2 SVGAGI come from the germline V gene. The CDR3 nucleotides read TGTGCCAGCAGTTACTCTTCATCTTGGAACACTGAAGCTTTCTTT. Amino acid sequence: CASSYSSSWNTEAFF.

At least ten counts were recorded for this clonotype. This chain links TRBV6-5 with TRBJ2-3; D gene uncertain. In germline, CDR1 is MNHEY, CDR2 SVGAGI. The V end was cut by 6 bases, the J end by 0 bases, with 16 bases between. The CDR3 spans 16 residues. This CDR3 is CASSRQTMGSTDTQYF. In DNA, the CDR3 is TGTGCCAGCAGCCGACAAACTATGGGAAGCACAGATACGCAGTATTTT.